Listed here are 2 T cell receptor beta chains from one sample, sequenced in a study of OX40 agonist ivuxolimab in advanced cancers. Profiled with immunoSEQ multiplex PCR; TCRdb holds only in-frame clones, not every one. The repertoire holds 100,000 or so clones, approximately 90% seen once, with 0.5% to 0.65% in the top ten. Material: CD4+ or CD8+ T cells sorted from blood, obtained in a trial of the OX40 agonist ivuxolimab. These receptors all stem from an adult with an advanced solid tumor such as melanoma, head and neck, liver or kidney cancer.

This sequence joins TRBV28 and TRBJ1-1; D is possibly TRBD1 (6 bases). The CDR3 consists of 14 residues. V dropped 2 bases and J dropped 2 bases, with 9 bases sitting between them. Germline lookup yields CDR1 MDHEN and CDR2 SYDVKM. CDR3 DNA: TGTGCCAGCAGTTTAATCAGGGGAAACACTGAAGCTTTCTTT. Protein product: CASSLIRGNTEAFF.

The rearrangement uses TRBV28 and TRBJ2-7, with D perhaps TRBD2 (6 bases). This CDR3 contains 12 residues. The V end lost 3 bases, the J end lost 5 bases, and 8 bases lay between the germline ends. The germline gives CDR1 MDHEN, CDR2 SYDVKM. CDR3 DNA: TGTGCCAGCAGTTTTCTAGCGAACGAGCAGTACTTC. Translating it yields CASSFLANEQYF.